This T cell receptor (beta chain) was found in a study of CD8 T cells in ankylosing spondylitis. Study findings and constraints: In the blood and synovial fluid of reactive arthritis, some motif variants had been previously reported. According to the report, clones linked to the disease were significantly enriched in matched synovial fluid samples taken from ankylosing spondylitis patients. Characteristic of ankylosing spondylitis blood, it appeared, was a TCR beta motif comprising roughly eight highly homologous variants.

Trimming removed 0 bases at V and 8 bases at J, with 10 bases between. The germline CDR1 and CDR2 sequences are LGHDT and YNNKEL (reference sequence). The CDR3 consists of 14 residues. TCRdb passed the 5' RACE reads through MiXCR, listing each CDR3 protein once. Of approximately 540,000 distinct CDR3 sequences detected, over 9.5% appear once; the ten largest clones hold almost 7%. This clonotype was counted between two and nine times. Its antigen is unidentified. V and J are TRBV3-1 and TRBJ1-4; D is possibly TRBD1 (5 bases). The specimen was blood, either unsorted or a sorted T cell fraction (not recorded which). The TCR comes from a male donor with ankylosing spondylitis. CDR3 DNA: TGTGCCAGCAGCCAAGATTCAGGGAGCGAAAAACTGTTTTTT. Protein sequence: CASSQDSGSEKLFF. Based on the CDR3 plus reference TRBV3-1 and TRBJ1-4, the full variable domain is DTAVSQTPKYLVTQMGNDKSIKCEQNLGHDTMYWYKQDSKKFLKIMFSYNNKELIINETVPNRFSPKSPDKAHLNLHINSLELGDSAVYFCASSQDSGSEKLFFGSGTQLSVL.